This is a list of T cell receptor beta chains from one sample in a study of T-cell reconstitution after alpha-beta-depleted transplantation in children. TCRdb called the PCR reads again in MiXCR, with one record for every CDR3 protein. The sample records a few hundred thousand distinct CDR3 sequences, approximately 9.8% being singletons. The sequenced sample was PBMCs from the stem cell graft donor, obtained from the stem cell graft. The receptors shown here come from a human donor who donated a stem cell graft to a child with SCID. CDR3s include the opening cysteine and the closing phenylalanine or tryptophan. The D gene is left open where the match is weak. Size is stated for part of the rows, as once, few or many counts, or as a class when the clone is expanded.

J gene | V gene | clone size | D gene | CDR3 DNA | CDR3 protein
TRBJ2-2 | TRBV20-1 | many | TRBD1 | TGCAGTGCTAGTACAGGGGGCGCGAACACCGGGGAGCTGTTTTTT | CSASTGGANTGELFF
TRBJ1-1 | TRBV7-9 | few | - | TGTGCCAGCAGCTTAGCGGACAGAGAAGCTTTCTTT | CASSLADREAFF
TRBJ2-5 | TRBV28 | many | - | TGTGCCAGCAGTTTAGAAGGGAAGACACCACGAGAAGAGACCCAGTACTTC | CASSLEGKTPREETQYF
TRBJ2-7 | TRBV6-5 | many | TRBD1 | TGTGCCAGCAGGCCCGGGACAGGGGGAGCCTACGAGCAGTACTTC | CASRPGTGGAYEQYF
TRBJ2-5 | TRBV7-2 | many | - | TGTGCCAGCAGCTTAGACCGACTAGTTCGCGGGACCCAGTACTTC | CASSLDRLVRGTQYF
TRBJ2-7 | TRBV20-1 | many | TRBD2 | TGCAGTGCTAGGGCGGGGGGGCCTTTTCAAGGCGAGCAGTACTTC | CSARAGGPFQGEQYF
TRBJ1-2 | TRBV7-9 | many | - | TGTGCCAGCAGCTTTGCGGGGACCAAGACCTATGGCTACACCTTC | CASSFAGTKTYGYTF
TRBJ1-2 | TRBV7-2 | many | - | TGTGCCAGCAGCTTAACTGGGCAGGTCTATGGCTACACCTTC | CASSLTGQVYGYTF
TRBJ2-1 | TRBV28 | - | TRBD2 | TGTGCCAGCAGGCGCCGACTAGCGGGGTACAATGAGCAGTTCTTC | CASRRRLAGYNEQFF
TRBJ2-7 | TRBV10-3 | many | - | TGTGCCATCAGTGAGCCCACTAGGACAGTAAACTCCTACGAGCAGTACTTC | CAISEPTRTVNSYEQYF
TRBJ2-1 | TRBV6-1 | many | TRBD1 | TGTGCCAGCGATATGGACAGGGGGCAAAGTGAGCAGTTCTTC | CASDMDRGQSEQFF
TRBJ2-5 | TRBV10-3 | many | - | TGTGCCATCAGTGAGAGTAGTCAAGAGACCCAGTACTTC | CAISESSQETQYF
TRBJ2-7 | TRBV20-1 | many | - | TGCAGTGCTAGAGGTCCAGTCGCCCCCTACGAGCAGTACTTC | CSARGPVAPYEQYF
TRBJ2-5 | TRBV29-1 | many | TRBD2 | TGCAGCGCTAGCGGGGGCCAAGAGACCCAGTACTTC | CSASGGQETQYF
TRBJ1-1 | TRBV28 | many | - | TGTGCCAGCAGTTTAGACAGCGGCCCTGAAGCTTTCTTT | CASSLDSGPEAFF
TRBJ1-3 | TRBV13 | - | TRBD1 | TGTGCCAGCAGCAAGGACAGGGGCGAAAACACCATATATTTT | CASSKDRGENTIYF
TRBJ1-1 | TRBV29-1 | many | - | TGCAGCGCTGCGACAGGTGGGAAGGACACTGAAGCTTTCTTT | CSAATGGKDTEAFF
TRBJ1-4 | TRBV12-3/TRBV12-4 | many | - | TGTGCCAGCAGTTCCCTCTCAAGGAAACTGTTTTTT | CASSSLSRKLFF
TRBJ1-6 | TRBV18 | many | - | TGTGCCAGCTCACCCGGGGGAGATTCACCCCTCCACTTT | CASSPGGDSPLHF
TRBJ2-2 | TRBV4-2 | few | - | TGTGCCAGCAGCCCCGGGGGCGGCGGGGAGCTGTTTTTT | CASSPGGGGELFF
TRBJ1-2 | TRBV18 | - | - | TGTGCCAGCTCACCATCGGTTAACTATGGCTACACCTTC | CASSPSVNYGYTF
TRBJ1-1 | TRBV3-1 | many | - | TGTGCCAGCAGCCAAGTCGGCCAGCTCACTGAAGCTTTCTTT | CASSQVGQLTEAFF
TRBJ1-1 | TRBV11-3 | many | - | TGTGCCAGCAGCCTGGACAGATCGAACACTGAAGCTTTCTTT | CASSLDRSNTEAFF
TRBJ2-1 | TRBV11-2 | many | TRBD2 | TGTGCCAGCAGCTTACTGACTAGCGGGGGGTCCCTAAGCTCCTACAATGAGCAGTTCTTC | CASSLLTSGGSLSSYNEQFF
TRBJ2-1 | TRBV28 | many | - | TGTGCCAGCAAGGTGGGGGACCCCTACAATGAGCAGTTCTTC | CASKVGDPYNEQFF
TRBJ2-3 | TRBV6-5 | - | - | TGTGCCAGCAGTCACCGGGCCGAGGTCAGAGATACGCAGTATTTT | CASSHRAEVRDTQYF
TRBJ2-1 | TRBV20-1 | many | TRBD1 | TGCAGTGCTAACAGGGGGCTGGGTGAGCAGTTCTTC | CSANRGLGEQFF
TRBJ2-7 | TRBV12-3/TRBV12-4 | - | - | TGTGCCAGCAGTCCTCGGACTCATAACTCCTACGAGCAGTACTTC | CASSPRTHNSYEQYF
TRBJ1-4 | TRBV5-1 | many | - | TGCGCCAGCAGCTTTTTGGGCACCCAAGGGGAAAAACTGTTTTTT | CASSFLGTQGEKLFF
TRBJ1-1 | TRBV5-1 | - | - | TGCGCCAGCATCTTGGGCACACCGAACACTGAAGCTTTCTTT | CASILGTPNTEAFF
TRBJ2-1 | TRBV20-1 | many | TRBD2 | TGCAGTGCTAGAGAAGGTTTTCGGCTAGCGGGGCACAATGAGCAGTTCTTC | CSAREGFRLAGHNEQFF
TRBJ1-1 | TRBV12-3/TRBV12-4 | many | - | TGTGCCAGCAGTTTAGGGGCAGAGATCACTGAAGCTTTCTTT | CASSLGAEITEAFF
TRBJ2-6 | TRBV5-4 | many | - | TGTGCCAGCAGCTTGTCTGCTGGGGCCAACGTCCTGACTTTC | CASSLSAGANVLTF
TRBJ2-3 | TRBV20-1 | many | TRBD1 | TGCAGTGCTTCCGGGACAGGGTCCACAGATACGCAGTATTTT | CSASGTGSTDTQYF
TRBJ1-1 | TRBV5-1 | many | - | TGCGCCAGTGGATCGGCACCGAACACTGAAGCTTTCTTT | CASGSAPNTEAFF
TRBJ2-1 | TRBV24-1 | few | TRBD2 | TGTGCCACCAGTGATTCGGGGGGGGGCCGGTACAATGAGCAGTTCTTC | CATSDSGGGRYNEQFF
TRBJ1-1 | TRBV5-5 | - | TRBD1 | TGTGCGAGCAGCCGCCAACCTCAGGGGGCGGGCACTGAAGCTTTCTTT | CASSRQPQGAGTEAFF
TRBJ1-2 | TRBV6-1 | - | TRBD1 | TGTGCCAGCAGTGAAGGCGGACAGGGTAGTGACTATGGCTACACCTTC | CASSEGGQGSDYGYTF
TRBJ2-2 | TRBV29-1 | - | - | TGCAGCGTTGAAAAGGGGGACACCGGGGAGCTGTTTTTT | CSVEKGDTGELFF
TRBJ2-1 | TRBV6-2/TRBV6-3 | - | - | TGTGCCAGCACAGGGAGCTCCTACAATGAGCAGTTCTTC | CASTGSSYNEQFF
TRBJ2-3 | TRBV20-1 | many | - | TGCAGTGCCAGGAGGCCCCTCACAGATACGCAGTATTTT | CSARRPLTDTQYF
TRBJ2-2 | TRBV28 | many | - | TGTGCCAGCAGTCCCTTCCCAGCGGCCAACACCGGGGAGCTGTTTTTT | CASSPFPAANTGELFF
TRBJ2-3 | TRBV3-1 | - | TRBD2 | TGTGCCAGCAGCCAACGGGGGGGGGCAGATACGCAGTATTTT | CASSQRGGADTQYF
TRBJ1-1 | TRBV7-2 | many | TRBD1 | TGTGCCAGCAGCCCAAACCAGGGGGACACTGAAGCTTTCTTT | CASSPNQGDTEAFF
TRBJ1-2 | TRBV5-1 | - | - | TGCGCCAGCAACCCGGGGTCTGATTATGGCTACACCTTC | CASNPGSDYGYTF
TRBJ2-3 | TRBV7-3 | once | - | TGTGCCAGCAGCTTAGAAGTGGGGACCCTCACAGATACGCAGTATTTT | CASSLEVGTLTDTQYF
TRBJ2-1 | TRBV12-3/TRBV12-4 | many | - | TGTGCCAGCAGTTCCCGTAGAGGACCCATACCTGGGTTCTTC | CASSSRRGPIPGFF
TRBJ1-1 | TRBV7-8 | many | TRBD1 | TGTGCCAGCAGCACGACAGGGGGTATGAACACTGAAGCTTTCTTT | CASSTTGGMNTEAFF